This section outlines one TCR beta chain sequence together with its context. Its antigen is unidentified. This sample stems from a study of T cell responses to AZD1222 COVID-19 vaccine. Turning to the study itself: Timing groups of about 4 and about 12 weeks for second doses were pooled.

Germline CDR1 MNHEY, CDR2 SVGAGI. Trimming cost V 6 bases and J 8 bases, with 16 bases left between them. The CDR3 has 13 residues. Data came from immunoSEQ multiplex PCR; TCRdb stores just in-frame clones and leaves some out. The table lists 150,000 to 200,000 clones, 85% to 90% of them singletons. Regarding the study as a whole: Spike-wide coverage was observed for vaccine-associated CD4 TCRs, with dominant responses at 160-218 and 743-854. Unmutated variant regions reportedly attract nearly half of all spike-specific TCRs.

The TCR originated in an adult in good health. The sequenced sample was peripheral blood, obtained on day 0 of AZD1222 vaccination. This chain connects TRBV6-5 to TRBJ1-1, with D unclear. This chain's CDR3 is CASRREGSKEAFF. As DNA, the CDR3 is TGTGCCAGCAGAAGGGAGGGAAGCAAAGAAGCTTTCTTT.